The rows below give T cell receptor beta chains drawn from one sample of a study of blood T cell repertoires in COVID-19. The assay was immunoSEQ multiplex PCR, and TCRdb's table has in-frame clones only and misses some. This sample has a few hundred thousand clones, with over 75% found just once. Sequencing was done on a sample of PBMCs or T cells enriched from blood (not recorded which). The receptors were gathered from a young woman who had been exposed to COVID-19. Both conserved end residues are part of each CDR3. The D gene is left open where the match is weak. The listing skips clone size in some rows; elsewhere it reads once, few, many or a size class.

V gene,D gene,J gene,clone size,CDR3 length,CDR3 DNA,CDR3 protein
TRBV29-1,TRBD1,TRBJ2-1,-,14,TGCAGCGTGCAGGGACAGGAGTTATACAATGAGCAGTTCTTC,CSVQGQELYNEQFF
TRBV7-8,TRBD1,TRBJ1-5,many,15,TGTGCCAGCAGCCGAGACAGGGGGCACAGTCAGCCCCAGCATTTT,CASSRDRGHSQPQHF
TRBV19,TRBD1,TRBJ1-5,-,14,TGTGCCAGTAGTATTGGGACAGGTTCTCAGCCCCAGCATTTT,CASSIGTGSQPQHF
TRBV11-2,TRBD1,TRBJ1-3,-,16,TGTGCCAGCAGCAGGGGACAGGGGAGCTCTGGAAACACCATATATTTT,CASSRGQGSSGNTIYF
TRBV7-2,-,TRBJ1-5,-,15,TGTGCCAGCAGCTTTGAAGGCAGGGGCAATCAGCCCCAGCATTTT,CASSFEGRGNQPQHF
TRBV28,-,TRBJ1-2,few,14,TGTGCCAGCAGTCCCCCAACAGGGACTAGTGGCTACACCTTC,CASSPPTGTSGYTF
TRBV20-1,-,TRBJ1-2,-,10,TGCAGTGCTCATGACTATGGCTACACCTTC,CSAHDYGYTF
TRBV27,-,TRBJ1-5,few,16,TGTGCCAGCAGTTTATACGGGGGGTATAGCAATCAGCCCCAGCATTTT,CASSLYGGYSNQPQHF
TRBV25-1,-,TRBJ1-4,-,16,TGTGCCAGCACTTACCCGGGGCGGATGGGAGGTGAAAAACTGTTTTTT,CASTYPGRMGGEKLFF
TRBV5-1,TRBD2,TRBJ2-7,once,15,TGCGCCAGCAGCCCCCTAGCGGGAGGGCCGTACGAGCAGTACTTC,CASSPLAGGPYEQYF
TRBV19,TRBD1,TRBJ2-2,-,21,TGTGCCAGTAGTATTTTTAATATCCGGGACAGGGGTTCTATTGACACCGGGGAGCTGTTTTTT,CASSIFNIRDRGSIDTGELFF
TRBV7-6,-,TRBJ2-7,-,15,TGTGCCAGCAGCTTCGCCGAAGGGGGGGGCTACGAGCAGTACTTC,CASSFAEGGGYEQYF
TRBV2,TRBD1,TRBJ1-5,-,14,TGTGCCAGCAGCGGACAGGCCGGTTATCAGCCCCAGCATTTT,CASSGQAGYQPQHF
TRBV29-1,TRBD2,TRBJ2-3,few,15,TGCAGCGTTGTAGGGAAGCGGGGGTACACAGATACGCAGTATTTT,CSVVGKRGYTDTQYF
TRBV4-2,TRBD2,TRBJ2-3,-,17,TGTGCCAGCAGCCAAGATGGGGCGGGACTAATCACAGATACGCAGTATTTT,CASSQDGAGLITDTQYF
TRBV4-3,-,TRBJ1-1,few,14,TGCGCCAGCAGCCAAGATTCTTTATACACTGAAGCTTTCTTT,CASSQDSLYTEAFF
TRBV25-1,-,TRBJ1-2,-,14,TGTGCCAGCAGTAGAGCAGAACAGGGAAATGGCTACACCTTC,CASSRAEQGNGYTF
TRBV6-5,TRBD1,TRBJ2-6,-,15,TGTGCCAGCAGGAAAGGGGGCTTTGGGGCCAACGTCCTGACTTTC,CASRKGGFGANVLTF
TRBV7-9,-,TRBJ2-6,-,13,TGTGCCAGCAGCTTTTCGAGGGTCAACGTCCTGACTTTC,CASSFSRVNVLTF
TRBV28,-,TRBJ2-5,-,14,TGTGCCAGCAGTTTGGGAGGTTCCCAAGAGACCCAGTACTTC,CASSLGGSQETQYF
TRBV19,TRBD2,TRBJ2-7,-,15,TGTGCCAGTAGTACGGTGACTAGCAATTTCTACGAGCAGTACTTC,CASSTVTSNFYEQYF
TRBV28,-,TRBJ1-5,-,16,TGTGCCAGCAGTCCCGGGACAAGGGGTCTCAATCAGCCCCAGCATTTT,CASSPGTRGLNQPQHF
TRBV27,TRBD1,TRBJ1-3,few,15,TGTGCCAGCAGTCTCCAGGGGGGAACTGGAAACACCATATATTTT,CASSLQGGTGNTIYF
TRBV4-2,TRBD2,TRBJ2-1,-,17,TGTGCCAGCAGCATCAAGGAATCGAGACTAGCCCTCAATGAGCAGTTCTTC,CASSIKESRLALNEQFF
TRBV4-1,TRBD1,TRBJ1-2,-,17,TGCGCCAGCAGCCAAGAAGGGCCAGGGGGCTTCAACTATGGCTACACCTTC,CASSQEGPGGFNYGYTF
TRBV5-1,TRBD2,TRBJ2-1,-,15,TGCGCCAGCAGCTTGTGGGCTAGCGGGGGTTATGAGCAGTTCTTC,CASSLWASGGYEQFF
TRBV18,TRBD1,TRBJ2-5,-,15,TGTGCCAGCTCACCACGGGGACAGGCCAGTAAAACCCAGTACTTC,CASSPRGQASKTQYF
TRBV7-6,-,TRBJ2-2,-,12,TGTGCCAGCACCGAGGGAACCGGGGAGCTGTTTTTT,CASTEGTGELFF
TRBV28,-,TRBJ2-7,-,11,TGTGCCAGCAGTTCCCGCTACGAGCAGTACTTC,CASSSRYEQYF
TRBV28,-,TRBJ1-5,-,16,TGTGCCAGCAGTCGCCGACGTGGGGCGAGCAATCAGCCCCAGCATTTT,CASSRRRGASNQPQHF
TRBV7-9,-,TRBJ2-7,-,11,TGTGCCAGCAGCTCGGAGGGCGAGCAGTACTTC,CASSSEGEQYF
TRBV10-3,TRBD2,TRBJ2-1,once,14,TGTGCCATCAGTGAGTCGCCGGGACTAGCGGGCATATTCTTC,CAISESPGLAGIFF
TRBV21-1,-,TRBJ1-4,few,21,TGTGCCAGCAGCAAAGTCGGAACAAAGGGAGGGGCGACCCCGCCGGACGAAAAACTGTTTTTT,CASSKVGTKGGATPPDEKLFF
TRBV24-1,-,TRBJ1-5,-,13,TGTGCCACCAGTGTTAGTAGCAATCAGCCCCAGCATTTT,CATSVSSNQPQHF
TRBV7-2,-,TRBJ2-3,-,13,TGTGCCAGCAGCTTAGGGCTAGCTGGTACGCAGTATTTT,CASSLGLAGTQYF
TRBV3-1/TRBV3-2,-,TRBJ1-5,-,15,TGTGCCAGCAGCCAAGATATTGGAGGTTATCAGCCCCAGCATTTT,CASSQDIGGYQPQHF
TRBV20-1,TRBD1,TRBJ1-1,once,10,TGCAGTGCACGGACAGGGGAAGCTTTCTTT,CSARTGEAFF
TRBV18,TRBD2,TRBJ2-3,-,15,TGTGCCAGCTCACCGTTCCTAGCGGCCACAGATACGCAGTATTTT,CASSPFLAATDTQYF
TRBV18,TRBD1,TRBJ1-2,once,18,TGTGCCAGCTCAGCACTGGTGGGACAGGGGAGTTTTGGCTATGGCTACACCTTC,CASSALVGQGSFGYGYTF
TRBV7-2,TRBD1,TRBJ2-2,-,14,TGTGCCACTAAGACAGGGGATCGGACCGGGGAGCTGTTTTTT,CATKTGDRTGELFF
TRBV11-1,-,TRBJ1-3,-,14,TGTGCCAGCAGCTTCGCCCAGACTGGAAACACCATATATTTT,CASSFAQTGNTIYF